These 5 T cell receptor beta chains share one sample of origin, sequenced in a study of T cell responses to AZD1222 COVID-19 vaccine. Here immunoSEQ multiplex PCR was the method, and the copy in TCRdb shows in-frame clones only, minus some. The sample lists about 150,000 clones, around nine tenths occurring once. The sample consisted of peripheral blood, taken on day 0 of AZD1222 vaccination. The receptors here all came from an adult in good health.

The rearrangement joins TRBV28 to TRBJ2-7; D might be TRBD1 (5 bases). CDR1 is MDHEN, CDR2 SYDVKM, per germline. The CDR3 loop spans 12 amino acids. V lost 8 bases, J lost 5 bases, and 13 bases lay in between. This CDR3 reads CASRQTLDEQYF. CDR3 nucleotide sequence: TGTGCCAGCCGACAGACCCTAGACGAGCAGTACTTC.

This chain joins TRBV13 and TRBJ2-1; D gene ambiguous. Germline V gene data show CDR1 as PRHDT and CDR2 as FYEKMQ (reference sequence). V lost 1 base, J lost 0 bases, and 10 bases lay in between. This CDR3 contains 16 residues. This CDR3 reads CASSLDPASSYNEQFF. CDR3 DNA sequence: TGTGCCAGCAGCTTAGACCCGGCCAGCTCCTACAATGAGCAGTTCTTC.

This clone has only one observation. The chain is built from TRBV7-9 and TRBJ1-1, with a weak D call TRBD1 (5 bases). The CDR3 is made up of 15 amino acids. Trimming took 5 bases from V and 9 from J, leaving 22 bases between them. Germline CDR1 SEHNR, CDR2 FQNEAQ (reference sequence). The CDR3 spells CASSPTGAESPQAFF. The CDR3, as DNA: TGTGCCAGCAGCCCCACCGGGGCAGAAAGTCCACAAGCTTTCTTT.

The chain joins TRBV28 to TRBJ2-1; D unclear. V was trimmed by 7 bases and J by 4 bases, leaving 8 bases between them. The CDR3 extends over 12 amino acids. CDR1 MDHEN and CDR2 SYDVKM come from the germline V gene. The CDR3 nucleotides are TGTGCCAGCAAGGACCCATACAATGAGCAGTTCTTC. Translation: CASKDPYNEQFF.

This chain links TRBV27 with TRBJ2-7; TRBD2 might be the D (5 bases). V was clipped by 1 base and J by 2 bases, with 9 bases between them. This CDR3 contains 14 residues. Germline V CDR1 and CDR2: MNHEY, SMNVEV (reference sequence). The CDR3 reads CASSLFPAAYEQYF. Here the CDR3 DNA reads TGTGCCAGCAGTTTATTCCCAGCGGCCTACGAGCAGTACTTC.